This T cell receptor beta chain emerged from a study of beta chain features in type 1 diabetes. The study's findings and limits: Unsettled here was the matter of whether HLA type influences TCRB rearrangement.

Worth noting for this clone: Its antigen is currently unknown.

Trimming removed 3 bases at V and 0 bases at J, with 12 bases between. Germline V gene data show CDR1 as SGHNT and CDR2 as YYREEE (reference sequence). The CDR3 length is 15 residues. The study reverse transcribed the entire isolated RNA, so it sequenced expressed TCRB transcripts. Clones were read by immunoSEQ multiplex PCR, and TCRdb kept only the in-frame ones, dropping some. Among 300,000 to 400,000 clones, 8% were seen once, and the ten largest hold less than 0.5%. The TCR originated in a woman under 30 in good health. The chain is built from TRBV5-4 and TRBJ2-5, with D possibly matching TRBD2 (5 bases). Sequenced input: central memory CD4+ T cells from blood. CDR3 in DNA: TGTGCCAGCAGCTGGGATCTAGCAAACCAAGAGACCCAGTACTTC. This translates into CASSWDLANQETQYF.